A selection of T cell receptor beta chains follows, all from one sample in a study of Tregs in tolerant kidney transplant recipients. TCRdb keeps only in-frame clones here, not all; method: immunoSEQ multiplex PCR. The sample has 2,800 or so clones; approximately 40% are singletons. No antigen has been assigned to these receptors. The sequenced sample was Tregs from blood cultured with allogeneic cells. These receptors all stem from a human donor in good health. The CDR3 runs from the conserved cysteine through the conserved F or W. The size of a clone is reported for some rows only, either as once, few or many, or as a class for expanded clones.

clone size,V gene,CDR3 protein
.,TRBV9,CASSVVRRFGSPLHF
medium-sized,TRBV7-8,CASSWTGETQYF
.,TRBV6-5,CASSTVAGWYNEQFF
.,TRBV5-1,CASRQATYEQYF
.,TRBV5-1,CASSLMVPGLTGGEQYF
few,TRBV5-1,CAGGLVGTVPNSNQPQHF
.,TRBV25-1,CASSAGGRTEAFF
.,TRBV5-1,CASSFMGRGNTEAFF
medium-sized,TRBV18,CASSPRPSWSQHF
.,TRBV7-3,CASSLGASTDTQYF
few,TRBV6-6,CASRSSGGSGGYTF
.,TRBV19,CASSILAGVFYNEQFF
.,TRBV6-1,CASRRNNEQFF
.,TRBV10-3,CAIGEDPYNEQFF
.,TRBV6-1,CASRTGVDYGYTF
.,TRBV20-1,CSASLGNEQFF
.,TRBV7-4,CASSNSAGGEQYF
few,TRBV18,CASSLRPAQETQYF
once,TRBV18,CASSPRLAGGAASADTQYF
medium-sized,TRBV5-6,CASSLGLGQNTGELFF
.,TRBV6-1,CASSELGQVLPYGYTF
.,TRBV11-1,CASSLAGANQPQHF
.,TRBV7-8,CASSVTGLYSGNTIYF
medium-sized,TRBV19,CASSLRRDGYEQYF
.,TRBV5-1,CASSLGGRRPGELFF
.,TRBV4-2,CASSQDLIWGLSYTQYF
.,TRBV4-2,CASSPLGTSNTGELFF
.,TRBV5-1,CASSLPQGTANEQFF
.,TRBV13,CASSLRQTSLNEQFF
medium-sized,TRBV5-1,CASSLSVISGRAGEQYF
.,TRBV5-1,CASSLDLGTDTQYF
.,TRBV18,CASSPLGQGVSYEQYF
few,TRBV27,CASRSTGGTEAFF
medium-sized,TRBV30,CAWSPWTGGYGYTF
medium-sized,TRBV10-3,CAISDRTVNTEAFF
.,TRBV12-5,CASGGGSNEQYF
.,TRBV4-1,CASSQDWGRYNEQFF
.,TRBV29-1,CSAIGAVSYSGDTQYF
.,TRBV6-1,CASRTGGYGYTF
.,TRBV7-9,CASSLGTGTGRYEQYF
large,TRBV5-1,CASSLVAGVIFGNTIYF
medium-sized,TRBV11-2,CASSFGTSPTEETQYF
.,TRBV4-2,CASSLALRNTEAFF
.,TRBV5-1,CASSPGTDTQYF
.,TRBV20-1,CSARGETQYF
few,TRBV15,CATSRVRAPGAAFF
.,TRBV9,CASSTTGTPNSYNEQFF
.,TRBV27,CASSVRTGFNYGYTF